The source of this T cell receptor beta chain is a study of T-cell reconstitution after alpha-beta-depleted transplantation in children listed by TCRdb under 2016. Regarding the research as a whole: T-cell immune reconstitution after TCRalphabeta/CD19-depleted allogeneic hematopoietic cell transplantation in children was quantitatively tracked in the study by means of TCR repertoire profiling. Study-wide conclusions, independent of this receptor: Apparently early alphabetaT-cell count recovery about two months after transplant reportedly relied on only several hundred rapidly expanded clones derived from non-depleted graft cells. Over the following months the frequencies of hyperexpanded clones went down, and after one year T-cell counts and TCRbeta diversity were mostly credited to newly produced T cells. In some patients, the high TCRbeta diversity seen at day 60 was put down to recipient T cells and intrathymic progenitors that had survived conditioning.

To prepare the library, PCR was applied. The run used an Illumina HiSeq 2500. To normalize quantification of the TCRbeta repertoire, the TCR libraries were built with molecular barcoding that relied on unique molecular identifiers. In-frame beta chains were kept once TCRdb had trimmed the public reads at Q25 with fastp and called clones with MiXCR. Duplicate CDR3 protein sequences are folded into a single record with the most common DNA and genes. The sample table records some 150,000 distinct CDR3 sequences; around 9% of these occur just once. 15% to 20% of the sample rests with the top ten. This clonotype was seen repeatedly, ten times or more. What antigen it recognizes has not been identified. No clone much larger than this one lies a single base away; base qualities are absent. The sample's treatment or condition, from its label and the paper: allogeneic hematopoietic cell transplantation with graft depleted of TCRalphabeta T cells and CD19 B cells. TCRalphabeta/CD19-depleted allogeneic hematopoietic cell grafts were given to the transplant recipients, all of whom were children.

As encoded in the germline V gene (reference sequence), CDR1 is DFQATT while CDR2 is SNEGSKA. The CDR3, cysteine through phenylalanine, is 15 amino acids long. Of the read, only the CDR3 DNA is kept; its 45 bases are in frame from base 1. Relative to germline, V is missing 2 bases and J is missing 4 bases, with 3 bases of the junction outside any gene match. Here the sequenced sample was PBMCs, mostly from graft donor cells, taken 180 days after TCRalphabeta/CD19-depleted stem cell transplant. The receptor was derived from a female patient aged 2 to 10 who had a stem cell transplant for congenital amegakaryocytic thrombocytopenia, so the T cells may come from the graft donor. Here the chain combines TRBV20-1 and TRBJ2-3; a stretch of 13 junction bases matches TRBD2. At the DNA level, the sequence is TGCAGTGCTAGAATACTAGCGGGAGGGGCAGATACGCAGTATTTT. It encodes CSARILAGGADTQYF.